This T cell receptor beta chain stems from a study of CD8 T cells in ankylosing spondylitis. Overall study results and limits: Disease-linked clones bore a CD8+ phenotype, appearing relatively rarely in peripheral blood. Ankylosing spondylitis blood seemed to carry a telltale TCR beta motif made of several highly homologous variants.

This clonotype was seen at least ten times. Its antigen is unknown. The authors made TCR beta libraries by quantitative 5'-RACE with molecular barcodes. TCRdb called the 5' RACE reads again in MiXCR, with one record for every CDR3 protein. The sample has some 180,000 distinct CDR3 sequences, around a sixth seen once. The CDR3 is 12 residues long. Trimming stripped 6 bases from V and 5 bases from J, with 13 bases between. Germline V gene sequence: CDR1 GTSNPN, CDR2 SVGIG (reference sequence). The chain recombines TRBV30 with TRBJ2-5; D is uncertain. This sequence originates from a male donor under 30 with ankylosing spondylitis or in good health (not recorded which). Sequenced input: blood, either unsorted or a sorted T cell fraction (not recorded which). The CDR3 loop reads CACTSDGETQYF. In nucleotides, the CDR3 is TGTGCCTGCACCTCCGATGGGGAGACCCAGTACTTC.